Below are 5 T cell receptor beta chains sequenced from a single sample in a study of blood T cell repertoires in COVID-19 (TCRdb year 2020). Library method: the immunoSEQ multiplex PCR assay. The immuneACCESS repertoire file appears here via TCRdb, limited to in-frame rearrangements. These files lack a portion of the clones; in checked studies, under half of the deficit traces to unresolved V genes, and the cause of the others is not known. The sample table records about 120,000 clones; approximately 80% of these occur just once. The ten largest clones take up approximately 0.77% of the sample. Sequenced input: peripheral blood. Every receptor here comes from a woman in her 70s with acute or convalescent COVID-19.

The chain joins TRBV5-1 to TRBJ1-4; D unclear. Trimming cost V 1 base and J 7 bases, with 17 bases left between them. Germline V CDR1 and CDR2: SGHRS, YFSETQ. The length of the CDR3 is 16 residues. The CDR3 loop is CASSLTLAGESEKLFF. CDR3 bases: TGCGCCAGCAGCTTGACTCTAGCTGGGGAAAGTGAAAAACTGTTTTTT.

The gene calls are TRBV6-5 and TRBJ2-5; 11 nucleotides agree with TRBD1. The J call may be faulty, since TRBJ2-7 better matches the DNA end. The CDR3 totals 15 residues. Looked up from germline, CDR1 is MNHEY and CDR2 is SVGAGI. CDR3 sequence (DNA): TGTGCCAGCAGCTTTTTGGGACAGGGGGCCTACGAGCAGTACTTC. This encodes CASSFLGQGAYEQYF.

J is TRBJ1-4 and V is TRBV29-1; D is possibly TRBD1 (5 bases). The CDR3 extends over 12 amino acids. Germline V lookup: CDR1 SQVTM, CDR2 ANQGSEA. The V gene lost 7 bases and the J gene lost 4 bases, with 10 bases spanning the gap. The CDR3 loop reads CSGRGFNEKLFF. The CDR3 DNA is TGCAGCGGAAGGGGCTTTAATGAAAAACTGTTTTTT.

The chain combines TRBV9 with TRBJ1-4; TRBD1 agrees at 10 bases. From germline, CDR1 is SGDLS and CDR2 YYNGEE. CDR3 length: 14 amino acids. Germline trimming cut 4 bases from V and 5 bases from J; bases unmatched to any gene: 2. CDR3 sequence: CASSPTGGNEKLFF. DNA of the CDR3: TGTGCCAGCAGCCCGACAGGGGGCAATGAAAAACTGTTTTTT.

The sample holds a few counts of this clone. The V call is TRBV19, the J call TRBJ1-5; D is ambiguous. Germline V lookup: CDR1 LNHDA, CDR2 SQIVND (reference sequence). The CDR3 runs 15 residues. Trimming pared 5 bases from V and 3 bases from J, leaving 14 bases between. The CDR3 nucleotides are TGTGCCAGTAGTTCCTCGGGGAGGAACAATCAGCCCCAGCATTTT. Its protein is CASSSSGRNNQPQHF.